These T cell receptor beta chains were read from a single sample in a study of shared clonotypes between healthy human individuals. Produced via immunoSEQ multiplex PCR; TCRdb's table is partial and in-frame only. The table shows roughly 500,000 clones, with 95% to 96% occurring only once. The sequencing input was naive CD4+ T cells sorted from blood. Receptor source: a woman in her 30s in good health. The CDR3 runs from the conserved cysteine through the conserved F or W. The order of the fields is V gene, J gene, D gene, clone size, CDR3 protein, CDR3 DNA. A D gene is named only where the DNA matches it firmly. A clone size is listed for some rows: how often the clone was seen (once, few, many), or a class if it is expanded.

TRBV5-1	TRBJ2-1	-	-	CASSLGQAGDNEQFF	TGCGCCAGCAGCTTGGGACAGGCGGGTGACAATGAGCAGTTCTTC
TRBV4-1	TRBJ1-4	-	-	CASSQAENEKLFF	TGCGCCAGCAGCCAAGCGGAAAATGAAAAACTGTTTTTT
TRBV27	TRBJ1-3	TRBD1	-	CASRHRGSLSGNTIYF	TGTGCCAGCCGTCACAGGGGGAGCCTCTCTGGAAACACCATATATTTT
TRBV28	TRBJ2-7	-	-	CASSLLAYEQYF	TGTGCCAGCAGTTTACTAGCCTACGAGCAGTACTTC
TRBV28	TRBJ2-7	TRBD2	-	CASRQAGAEQYF	TGTGCCAGCAGGCAAGCGGGAGCCGAGCAGTACTTC
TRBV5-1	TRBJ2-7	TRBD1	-	CASSLAGDSIYEQYF	TGCGCCAGCAGCTTGGCCGGGGACAGCATCTACGAGCAGTACTTC
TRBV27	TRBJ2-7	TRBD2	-	CASSLLFGGSTYEQYF	TGTGCCAGCAGTTTATTGTTCGGCGGGAGCACCTACGAGCAGTACTTC
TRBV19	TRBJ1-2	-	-	CASRFRQYSGYTF	TGTGCCAGTAGATTCCGCCAGTATTCGGGCTACACCTTC
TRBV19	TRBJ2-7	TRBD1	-	CASSVLGTGSPKDSYEQYF	TGTGCCAGTAGTGTCCTGGGGACAGGGAGCCCAAAAGACTCCTACGAGCAGTACTTC
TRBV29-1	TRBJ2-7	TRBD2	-	CSVANGGDEQYF	TGCAGCGTAGCCAACGGGGGGGACGAGCAGTACTTC
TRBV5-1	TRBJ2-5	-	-	CASSFGARTGETQYF	TGCGCCAGCAGCTTCGGTGCTCGAACGGGGGAGACCCAGTACTTC
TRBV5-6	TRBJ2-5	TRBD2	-	CASSQLAGEQYF	TGTGCCAGCAGCCAACTAGCGGGTGAGCAGTACTTC
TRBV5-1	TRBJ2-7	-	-	CASSFPDRAYEQYF	TGCGCCAGCAGCTTCCCCGACCGAGCCTACGAGCAGTACTTC
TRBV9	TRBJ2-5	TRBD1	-	CASSGNSLGGVETQYF	TGTGCCAGCAGCGGGAACAGTCTAGGGGGCGTAGAGACCCAGTACTTC
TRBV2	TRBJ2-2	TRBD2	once	CASRGLAANTGELFF	TGTGCCAGCAGGGGACTAGCGGCGAACACCGGGGAGCTGTTTTTT
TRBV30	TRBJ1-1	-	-	CAWNIANRNTEAFF	TGTGCCTGGAACATAGCCAACCGGAACACTGAAGCTTTCTTT
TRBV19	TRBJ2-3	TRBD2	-	CASRGTSGTITDTQYF	TGTGCCAGCCGGGGGACTAGCGGAACCATCACAGATACGCAGTATTTT
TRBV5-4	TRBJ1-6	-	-	CASSLDYVSPLHF	TGTGCCAGCAGCTTGGATTACGTCTCACCCCTCCACTTT
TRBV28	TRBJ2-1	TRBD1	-	CASSSGQGYEQFF	TGTGCCAGCAGTTCAGGACAGGGCTATGAGCAGTTCTTC
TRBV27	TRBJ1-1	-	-	CASSLSTRHTEAFF	TGTGCCAGCAGTTTAAGCACGCGGCACACTGAAGCTTTCTTT
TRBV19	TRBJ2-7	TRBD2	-	CASRGTSGSQEQYF	TGTGCCAGTAGGGGAACTAGCGGGAGTCAAGAGCAGTACTTC
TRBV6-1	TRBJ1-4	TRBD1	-	CASGIGGSNEKLFF	TGTGCCAGCGGAATAGGGGGCTCTAATGAAAAACTGTTTTTT
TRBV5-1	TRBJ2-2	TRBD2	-	CASSRGTSGTNTGELFF	TGCGCCAGCAGCAGGGGGACTAGCGGGACGAACACCGGGGAGCTGTTTTTT
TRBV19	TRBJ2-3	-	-	CASRPRGYRERIDTQYF	TGTGCCAGTAGGCCCCGTGGGTATCGGGAGAGGATTGATACGCAGTATTTT
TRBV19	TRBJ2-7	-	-	CASSSRAPSYEQYF	TGTGCCAGTAGTTCAAGGGCCCCCTCTTACGAGCAGTACTTC
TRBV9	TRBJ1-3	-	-	CASSKTGALGENTIYF	TGTGCCAGCAGCAAAACAGGTGCTTTAGGTGAAAACACCATATATTTT
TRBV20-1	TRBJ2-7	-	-	CSAYTSYEQYF	TGCAGTGCCTACACCTCCTACGAGCAGTACTTC